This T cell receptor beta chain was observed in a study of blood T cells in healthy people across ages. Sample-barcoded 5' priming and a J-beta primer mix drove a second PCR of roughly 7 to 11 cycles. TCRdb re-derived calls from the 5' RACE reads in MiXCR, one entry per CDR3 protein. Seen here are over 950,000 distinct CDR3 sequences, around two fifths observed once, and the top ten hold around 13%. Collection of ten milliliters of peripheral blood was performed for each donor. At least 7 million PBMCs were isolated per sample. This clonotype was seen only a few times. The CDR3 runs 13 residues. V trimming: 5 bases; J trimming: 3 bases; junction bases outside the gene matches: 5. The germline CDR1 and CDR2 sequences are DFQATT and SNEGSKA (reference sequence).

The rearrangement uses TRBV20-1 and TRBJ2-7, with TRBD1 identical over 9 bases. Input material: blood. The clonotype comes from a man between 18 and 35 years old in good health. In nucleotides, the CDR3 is TGCAGTGCTCCAACAGGGGGCGTCTACGAGCAGTACTTC. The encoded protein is CSAPTGGVYEQYF.